A selection of T cell receptor beta chains follows, all from one sample in a study of blood T cell repertoires in COVID-19. The assay was immunoSEQ multiplex PCR, and TCRdb's table has in-frame clones only and misses some. The table includes just over 20,000 clones, about 88% detected once. The sequenced sample was peripheral blood. The receptors shown here come from a human donor in a cohort sampled during active COVID-19. Each CDR3 is given with its conserved first and last residue. Each record gives: J gene, D gene, V gene, clone size, CDR3 protein, CDR3 DNA. D genes are given only for firm matches. Some rows mark clone size as missing; the rest say once, few, many or name a class of expanded clone.

j_gene: TRBJ2-4; d_gene: TRBD2; v_gene: TRBV28; abundance: .; CDR3aa: CASSFGTSGLGGKNIQYF; CDR3nt: TGTGCCAGCAGTTTCGGGACTAGCGGGTTGGGGGGCAAAAACATTCAGTACTTC
j_gene: TRBJ2-7; d_gene: .; v_gene: TRBV4-1; abundance: .; CDR3aa: CASSQDPDGEYEQYF; CDR3nt: TGCGCCAGCAGCCAAGACCCGGACGGGGAATACGAGCAGTACTTC
j_gene: TRBJ2-3; d_gene: .; v_gene: TRBV5-1; abundance: .; CDR3aa: CASSRGSPDTQYF; CDR3nt: TGCGCCAGCAGCAGGGGGAGCCCAGATACGCAGTATTTT
j_gene: TRBJ1-1; d_gene: .; v_gene: TRBV3-1/TRBV3-2; abundance: .; CDR3aa: CASSGPGANTEAFF; CDR3nt: TGTGCCAGCAGCGGACCGGGAGCGAACACTGAAGCTTTCTTT
j_gene: TRBJ2-3; d_gene: .; v_gene: TRBV21-1; abundance: .; CDR3aa: CASSKPGWSTDTQYF; CDR3nt: TGTGCCAGCAGCAAACCCGGGTGGAGCACAGATACGCAGTATTTT
j_gene: TRBJ2-1; d_gene: .; v_gene: TRBV6-4; abundance: .; CDR3aa: CASSDGLMAYNEQFF; CDR3nt: TGTGCCAGCAGTGACGGGCTAATGGCCTACAATGAGCAGTTCTTC
j_gene: TRBJ1-1; d_gene: .; v_gene: TRBV18; abundance: .; CDR3aa: CASSREGVEGAEAFF; CDR3nt: TGTGCCAGCTCACGGGAGGGGGTTGAAGGGGCTGAAGCTTTCTTT
j_gene: TRBJ2-7; d_gene: TRBD1; v_gene: TRBV6-6; abundance: .; CDR3aa: CASSYGQGAIHEQYF; CDR3nt: TGTGCCAGCAGTTACGGGCAGGGGGCGATCCACGAGCAGTACTTC
j_gene: TRBJ2-1; d_gene: TRBD2; v_gene: TRBV5-4; abundance: .; CDR3aa: CASSIGLAGGYNEQFF; CDR3nt: TGTGCCAGCAGCATAGGGCTAGCGGGAGGGTACAATGAGCAGTTCTTC
j_gene: TRBJ1-4; d_gene: .; v_gene: TRBV5-1; abundance: few; CDR3aa: CASSLVGNMNEKLFF; CDR3nt: TGCGCCAGCAGCTTGGTGGGCAACATGAATGAAAAACTGTTTTTT
j_gene: TRBJ1-4; d_gene: .; v_gene: TRBV19; abundance: .; CDR3aa: CASSISSSSNEKLFF; CDR3nt: TGTGCCAGTAGTATTTCGTCCAGTTCTAATGAAAAACTGTTTTTT
j_gene: TRBJ2-7; d_gene: .; v_gene: TRBV6-5; abundance: .; CDR3aa: CVRSRVAYEQYF; CDR3nt: TGTGTCAGGAGCCGGGTTGCCTACGAGCAGTACTTC
j_gene: TRBJ2-2; d_gene: .; v_gene: TRBV2; abundance: .; CDR3aa: CASSEGLSNTGELFF; CDR3nt: TGTGCCAGCAGTGAAGGGCTTTCGAACACCGGGGAGCTGTTTTTT
j_gene: TRBJ2-1; d_gene: TRBD2; v_gene: TRBV6-5; abundance: .; CDR3aa: CASSSLAGGREQFF; CDR3nt: TGTGCCAGCAGTTCCCTAGCGGGAGGACGGGAGCAGTTCTTC
j_gene: TRBJ2-5; d_gene: .; v_gene: TRBV7-8; abundance: .; CDR3aa: CASSLGERETQYF; CDR3nt: TGTGCCAGCAGCTTAGGAGAGCGTGAGACCCAGTACTTC
j_gene: TRBJ2-2; d_gene: .; v_gene: TRBV21-1; abundance: medium-sized; CDR3aa: CASSKAARVAGTGELFF; CDR3nt: TGTGCCAGCAGCAAAGCCGCGAGGGTGGCGGGCACCGGGGAGCTGTTTTTT
j_gene: TRBJ1-5; d_gene: .; v_gene: TRBV28; abundance: .; CDR3aa: CASRLDRQLSNQPQHF; CDR3nt: TGTGCCAGCAGGCTTGACAGGCAACTTAGCAATCAGCCCCAGCATTTT
j_gene: TRBJ2-7; d_gene: .; v_gene: TRBV5-6; abundance: .; CDR3aa: CASSVNAGRMKTYEQYF; CDR3nt: TGTGCCAGCAGCGTCAATGCGGGACGCATGAAAACCTACGAGCAGTACTTC
j_gene: TRBJ2-2; d_gene: .; v_gene: TRBV6-1; abundance: .; CDR3aa: CASSVRARTNTGELFF; CDR3nt: TGTGCCAGCAGTGTACGAGCGCGTACGAACACCGGGGAGCTGTTTTTT
j_gene: TRBJ2-2; d_gene: .; v_gene: TRBV19; abundance: .; CDR3aa: CASSLGGTANTGELFF; CDR3nt: TGTGCCAGTAGTCTTGGCGGGACTGCGAACACCGGGGAGCTGTTTTTT
j_gene: TRBJ2-7; d_gene: TRBD2; v_gene: TRBV27; abundance: .; CDR3aa: CASRQLAGGPPSSYEQYF; CDR3nt: TGTGCCAGCAGACAACTAGCGGGAGGGCCCCCGAGCTCCTACGAGCAGTACTTC
j_gene: TRBJ1-3; d_gene: .; v_gene: TRBV4-1; abundance: .; CDR3aa: CASSPPVRGNTIYF; CDR3nt: TGCGCCAGCAGCCCCCCGGTCCGGGGAAACACCATATATTTT
j_gene: TRBJ1-2; d_gene: .; v_gene: TRBV30; abundance: .; CDR3aa: CAWRITGRRHYGYTF; CDR3nt: TGTGCCTGGAGAATTACCGGGAGGCGGCACTATGGCTACACCTTC
j_gene: TRBJ1-5; d_gene: .; v_gene: TRBV7-3; abundance: .; CDR3aa: CASSLTYSQPQHF; CDR3nt: TGTGCCAGCAGCTTAACGTATTCCCAGCCCCAGCATTTT
j_gene: TRBJ2-2; d_gene: TRBD2; v_gene: TRBV6-6; abundance: .; CDR3aa: CASSPRGSGANTGELFF; CDR3nt: TGTGCCAGCAGTCCCCGGGGTAGCGGGGCAAACACCGGGGAGCTGTTTTTT
j_gene: TRBJ2-1; d_gene: .; v_gene: TRBV27; abundance: .; CDR3aa: CASSTSLSNEQFF; CDR3nt: TGTGCCAGCAGCACCTCACTTAGCAATGAGCAGTTCTTC
j_gene: TRBJ2-7; d_gene: TRBD2; v_gene: TRBV19; abundance: once; CDR3aa: CVLEGASGRAQIDYEQYF; CDR3nt: TGTGTCCTCGAAGGGGCTAGCGGGAGGGCCCAAATAGATTACGAGCAGTACTTC
j_gene: TRBJ1-6; d_gene: .; v_gene: TRBV27; abundance: .; CDR3aa: CASSLSRQTRDSPLHF; CDR3nt: TGTGCCAGCAGTTTATCGAGGCAGACTAGGGATTCACCCCTCCACTTT
j_gene: TRBJ2-1; d_gene: TRBD2; v_gene: TRBV7-3; abundance: .; CDR3aa: CASSSASGRADEQFF; CDR3nt: TGTGCCAGCAGCTCAGCTAGCGGGAGGGCCGATGAGCAGTTCTTC
j_gene: TRBJ2-2; d_gene: .; v_gene: TRBV9; abundance: .; CDR3aa: CASSLPRSTANTGELFF; CDR3nt: TGTGCCAGCAGCCTCCCCCGGTCGACAGCGAACACCGGGGAGCTGTTTTTT
j_gene: TRBJ1-1; d_gene: .; v_gene: TRBV5-6; abundance: few; CDR3aa: CASSLSQMNTEAFF; CDR3nt: TGTGCCAGCAGCCTCAGTCAGATGAACACTGAAGCTTTCTTT
j_gene: TRBJ2-1; d_gene: TRBD1; v_gene: TRBV27; abundance: .; CDR3aa: CASSLSTGNPWGEQFF; CDR3nt: TGTGCCAGCAGTTTATCGACAGGGAACCCTTGGGGTGAGCAGTTCTTC
j_gene: TRBJ1-6; d_gene: TRBD1; v_gene: TRBV2; abundance: once; CDR3aa: CASIDPGQGARDSPLHF; CDR3nt: TGTGCCAGCATAGATCCGGGACAGGGGGCGAGGGATTCACCCCTCCACTTT
j_gene: TRBJ1-5; d_gene: TRBD1; v_gene: TRBV28; abundance: .; CDR3aa: CASITTGGKNQPQHF; CDR3nt: TGTGCCAGCATCACGACAGGGGGGAAGAATCAGCCCCAGCATTTT
j_gene: TRBJ2-3; d_gene: TRBD1; v_gene: TRBV7-3; abundance: .; CDR3aa: CASSPEGWGQGTDTQYF; CDR3nt: TGTGCCAGCAGCCCCGAGGGGTGGGGACAGGGCACAGATACGCAGTATTTT
j_gene: TRBJ1-2; d_gene: .; v_gene: TRBV27; abundance: .; CDR3aa: CASSFNPRYGYTF; CDR3nt: TGTGCCAGCAGTTTTAATCCCCGCTATGGCTACACCTTC
j_gene: TRBJ2-1; d_gene: TRBD2; v_gene: TRBV7-9; abundance: medium-sized; CDR3aa: CASSFVGEGFGNEQFF; CDR3nt: TGTGCCAGCAGCTTTGTGGGGGAGGGATTCGGTAATGAGCAGTTCTTC
j_gene: TRBJ2-1; d_gene: .; v_gene: TRBV6-4; abundance: few; CDR3aa: CASSDAAYNEQFF; CDR3nt: TGTGCCAGCAGTGACGCGGCCTACAATGAGCAGTTCTTC
j_gene: TRBJ1-1; d_gene: .; v_gene: TRBV7-3; abundance: few; CDR3aa: CASSYNGGAEAFF; CDR3nt: TGTGCCAGCAGCTACAACGGGGGGGCAGAAGCTTTCTTT
j_gene: TRBJ1-3; d_gene: TRBD1; v_gene: TRBV18; abundance: once; CDR3aa: CASSPPVGGQDSGNTIYF; CDR3nt: TGTGCCAGCTCACCCCCGGTCGGAGGACAGGACTCTGGAAACACCATATATTTT
j_gene: TRBJ2-2; d_gene: TRBD1; v_gene: TRBV30; abundance: .; CDR3aa: CAWSGTGFGQETGELFF; CDR3nt: TGTGCCTGGAGCGGGACAGGGTTTGGCCAGGAGACCGGGGAGCTGTTTTTT